This is a list of T cell receptor beta chains from one sample in a study of radiation and T cells in renal cell carcinoma. The assay was immunoSEQ multiplex PCR, and TCRdb's table has in-frame clones only and misses some. The repertoire holds about 150,000 clones, with about nine tenths as singletons. This specimen was blood, taken from a patient whose treatment included radiotherapy and nephrectomy. Receptor source: a woman aged 45-65 years with renal cell carcinoma. The CDR3 runs from the conserved cysteine through the conserved F or W. A D gene is named only where the DNA matches it firmly.

V gene: TRBV2; D gene: -; J gene: TRBJ2-6; CDR3 protein: CASSEQLALGANVLTF
V gene: TRBV20-1; D gene: -; J gene: TRBJ2-3; CDR3 protein: CSATRADTQYF
V gene: TRBV6-1; D gene: -; J gene: TRBJ2-1; CDR3 protein: CASSGARGALEQFF
V gene: TRBV9; D gene: -; J gene: TRBJ2-1; CDR3 protein: CASSGGSSEQFF
V gene: TRBV5-5; D gene: -; J gene: TRBJ2-4; CDR3 protein: CASSPKSEVKNIQYF
V gene: TRBV9; D gene: TRBD2; J gene: TRBJ2-1; CDR3 protein: CASSVFERGVNEQFF
V gene: TRBV4-1; D gene: -; J gene: TRBJ2-7; CDR3 protein: CASSPRGGNEQYF
V gene: TRBV19; D gene: -; J gene: TRBJ1-5; CDR3 protein: CASSLASGGLNQPQHF
V gene: TRBV6-1; D gene: TRBD1; J gene: TRBJ1-1; CDR3 protein: CASTGDRGYGTEAFF
V gene: TRBV2; D gene: TRBD2; J gene: TRBJ2-1; CDR3 protein: CASRRASGSYNEQFF
V gene: TRBV6-6; D gene: TRBD2; J gene: TRBJ2-1; CDR3 protein: CASYGLAGTTYNEQFF
V gene: TRBV2; D gene: -; J gene: TRBJ2-2; CDR3 protein: CASSPWEAPSTGELFF
V gene: TRBV18; D gene: TRBD1; J gene: TRBJ1-4; CDR3 protein: CASSPGTATNEKLFF
V gene: TRBV2; D gene: -; J gene: TRBJ1-6; CDR3 protein: CASNWEGTWNSPLHF
V gene: TRBV18; D gene: -; J gene: TRBJ1-1; CDR3 protein: CASSPQQDTEAFF
V gene: TRBV19; D gene: -; J gene: TRBJ1-4; CDR3 protein: CASSTGGGDWEKLFF
V gene: TRBV4-2; D gene: -; J gene: TRBJ2-3; CDR3 protein: CASSRSRGGESTDTQYF
V gene: TRBV5-1; D gene: TRBD1; J gene: TRBJ2-7; CDR3 protein: CASSSGTGGLEQYF
V gene: TRBV5-6; D gene: -; J gene: TRBJ2-3; CDR3 protein: CASSLAAGQDTQYF
V gene: TRBV7-2; D gene: -; J gene: TRBJ2-1; CDR3 protein: CASSFPGNEQFF
V gene: TRBV11-3; D gene: TRBD1; J gene: TRBJ2-3; CDR3 protein: CASSLRTGMVDTQYF
V gene: TRBV19; D gene: -; J gene: TRBJ1-1; CDR3 protein: CASSKDGPTEAFF
V gene: TRBV11-2; D gene: -; J gene: TRBJ2-6; CDR3 protein: CASRPGSGANVLTF
V gene: TRBV5-1; D gene: -; J gene: TRBJ1-4; CDR3 protein: CASSLAGGALSEKLFF
V gene: TRBV7-8; D gene: -; J gene: TRBJ1-1; CDR3 protein: CASSPPTGLNTEAFF
V gene: TRBV25-1; D gene: -; J gene: TRBJ1-2; CDR3 protein: CASSASGLYGYTF
V gene: TRBV5-5; D gene: -; J gene: TRBJ1-4; CDR3 protein: CASSLVGTDNEKLFF
V gene: TRBV19; D gene: -; J gene: TRBJ1-1; CDR3 protein: CASSVSLGNTEAFF
V gene: TRBV28; D gene: TRBD1; J gene: TRBJ1-5; CDR3 protein: CASKGRLRDSRNQPQHF
V gene: TRBV9; D gene: -; J gene: TRBJ1-3; CDR3 protein: CASSVSVTSGNTIYF
V gene: TRBV7-3; D gene: -; J gene: TRBJ2-3; CDR3 protein: CASSLGGVGSDTQYF
V gene: TRBV4-2; D gene: -; J gene: TRBJ1-4; CDR3 protein: CASRTKLRDKGTNEKLFF
V gene: TRBV19; D gene: -; J gene: TRBJ1-2; CDR3 protein: CASSTEAQGYGYTF
V gene: TRBV2; D gene: TRBD2; J gene: TRBJ2-3; CDR3 protein: CASSYTASGATDTQYF
V gene: TRBV7-3; D gene: TRBD2; J gene: TRBJ2-5; CDR3 protein: CASSLLAGGQETQYF
V gene: TRBV2; D gene: -; J gene: TRBJ1-2; CDR3 protein: CASSAANYGYTF
V gene: TRBV6-1; D gene: -; J gene: TRBJ2-2; CDR3 protein: CASTPLDSTGELFF
V gene: TRBV5-1; D gene: -; J gene: TRBJ2-1; CDR3 protein: CASSLVLQGENEQFF
V gene: TRBV11-3; D gene: TRBD1; J gene: TRBJ1-1; CDR3 protein: CASSFDRDTEAFF
V gene: TRBV5-6; D gene: -; J gene: TRBJ1-5; CDR3 protein: CASSLGRYSNQPQHF
V gene: TRBV11-3; D gene: -; J gene: TRBJ2-7; CDR3 protein: CASSPGTYEQYF
V gene: TRBV5-1; D gene: -; J gene: TRBJ2-7; CDR3 protein: CASRSGTKQYF
V gene: TRBV19; D gene: -; J gene: TRBJ2-7; CDR3 protein: CASSISAAEEYEQYF
V gene: TRBV5-1; D gene: -; J gene: TRBJ1-4; CDR3 protein: CASSSTVLTNEKLFF
V gene: TRBV15; D gene: -; J gene: TRBJ1-5; CDR3 protein: CATSRARIGQPQHF
V gene: TRBV6-5; D gene: -; J gene: TRBJ2-7; CDR3 protein: CASSRPGPASEQYF
V gene: TRBV15; D gene: -; J gene: TRBJ1-6; CDR3 protein: CATSSRGNSPLHF
V gene: TRBV19; D gene: TRBD1; J gene: TRBJ2-5; CDR3 protein: CATDGQAGTQYF
V gene: TRBV18; D gene: TRBD1; J gene: TRBJ1-2; CDR3 protein: CASSPPGGEGYGYTF
V gene: TRBV7-2; D gene: -; J gene: TRBJ2-3; CDR3 protein: CASSYAGHTDTQYF
V gene: TRBV4-1; D gene: TRBD1; J gene: TRBJ2-4; CDR3 protein: CASSQGTGLAKNIQYF
V gene: TRBV7-2; D gene: TRBD1; J gene: TRBJ2-7; CDR3 protein: CASSLGTGGSGYEQYF
V gene: TRBV7-9; D gene: TRBD2; J gene: TRBJ2-5; CDR3 protein: CASSPGSGGYQETQYF